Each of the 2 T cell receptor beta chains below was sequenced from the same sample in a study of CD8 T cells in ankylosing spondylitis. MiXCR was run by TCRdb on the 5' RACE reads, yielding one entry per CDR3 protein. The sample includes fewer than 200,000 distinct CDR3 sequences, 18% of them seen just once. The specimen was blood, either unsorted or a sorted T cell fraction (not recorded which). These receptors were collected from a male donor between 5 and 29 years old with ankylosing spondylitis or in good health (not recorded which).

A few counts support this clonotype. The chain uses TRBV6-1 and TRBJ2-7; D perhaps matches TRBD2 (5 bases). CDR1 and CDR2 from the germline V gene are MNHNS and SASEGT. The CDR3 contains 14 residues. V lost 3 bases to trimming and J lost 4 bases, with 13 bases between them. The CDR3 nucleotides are TGTGCCAGCAGTGATCGACTATCGGGGTACGAGCAGTACGTC. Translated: CASSDRLSGYEQYV.

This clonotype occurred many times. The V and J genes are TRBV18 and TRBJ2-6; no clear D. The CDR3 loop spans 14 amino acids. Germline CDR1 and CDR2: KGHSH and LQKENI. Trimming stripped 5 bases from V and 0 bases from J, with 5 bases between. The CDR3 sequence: CASSTTSGANVLTF. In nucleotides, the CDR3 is TGTGCCAGCTCAACCACCTCTGGGGCCAACGTCCTGACTTTC.